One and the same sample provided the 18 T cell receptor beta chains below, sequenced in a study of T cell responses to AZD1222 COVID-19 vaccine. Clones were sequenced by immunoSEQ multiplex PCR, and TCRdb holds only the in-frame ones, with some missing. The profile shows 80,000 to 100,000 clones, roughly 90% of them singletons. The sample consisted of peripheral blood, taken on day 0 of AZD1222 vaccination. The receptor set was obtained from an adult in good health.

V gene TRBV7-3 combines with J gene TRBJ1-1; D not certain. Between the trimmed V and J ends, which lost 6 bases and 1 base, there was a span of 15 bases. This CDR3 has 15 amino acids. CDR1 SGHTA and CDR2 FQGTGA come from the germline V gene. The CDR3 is CASSTQPGPNTEAFF. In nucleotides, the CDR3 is TGTGCCAGCAGTACCCAACCCGGGCCGAACACTGAAGCTTTCTTT.

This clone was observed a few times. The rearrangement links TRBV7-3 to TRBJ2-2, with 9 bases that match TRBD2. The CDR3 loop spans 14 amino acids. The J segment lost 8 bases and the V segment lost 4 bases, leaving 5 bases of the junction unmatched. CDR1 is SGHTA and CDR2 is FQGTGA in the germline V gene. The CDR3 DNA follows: TGTGCCAGCAGCTCCGGACTAGCGCAGGGGGAGCTGTTTTTT. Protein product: CASSSGLAQGELFF. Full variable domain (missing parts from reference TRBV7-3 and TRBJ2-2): GAGVSQTPSNKVTEKGKYVELRCDPISGHTALYWYRQSLGQGPEFLIYFQGTGAADDSGLPNDRFFAVRPEGSVSTLKIQRTERGDSAVYLCASSSGLAQGELFFGEGSRLTVL.

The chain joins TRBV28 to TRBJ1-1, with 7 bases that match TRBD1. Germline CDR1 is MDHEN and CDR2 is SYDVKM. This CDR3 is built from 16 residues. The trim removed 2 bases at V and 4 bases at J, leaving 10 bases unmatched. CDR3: CASSLPGTAWGTEAFF. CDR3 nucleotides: TGTGCCAGCAGTTTACCCGGGACAGCCTGGGGCACTGAAGCTTTCTTT.

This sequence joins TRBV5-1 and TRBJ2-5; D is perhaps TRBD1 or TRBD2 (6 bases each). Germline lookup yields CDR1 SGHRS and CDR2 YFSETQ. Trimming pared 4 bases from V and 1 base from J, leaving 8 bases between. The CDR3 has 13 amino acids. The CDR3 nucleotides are TGCGCCAGCAGCCGGGGGCCCCAAGAGACCCAGTACTTC. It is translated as CASSRGPQETQYF. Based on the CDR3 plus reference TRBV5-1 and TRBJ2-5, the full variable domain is KAGVTQTPRYLIKTRGQQVTLSCSPISGHRSVSWYQQTPGQGLQFLFEYFSETQRNKGNFPGRFSGRQFSNSRSEMNVSTLELGDSALYLCASSRGPQETQYFGPGTRLLVL.

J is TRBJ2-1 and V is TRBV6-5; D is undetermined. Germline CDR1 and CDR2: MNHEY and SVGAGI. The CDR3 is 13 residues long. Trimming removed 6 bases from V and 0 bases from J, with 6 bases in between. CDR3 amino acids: CASRRSSYNEQFF. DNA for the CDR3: TGTGCCAGCAGAAGGAGCTCCTACAATGAGCAGTTCTTC.

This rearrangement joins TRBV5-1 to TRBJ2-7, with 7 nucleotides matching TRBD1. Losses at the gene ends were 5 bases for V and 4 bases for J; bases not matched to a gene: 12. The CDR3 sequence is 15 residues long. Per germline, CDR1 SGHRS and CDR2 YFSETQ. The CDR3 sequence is CASSPETGLRYEQYF. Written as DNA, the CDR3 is TGCGCCAGCAGTCCCGAGACAGGGCTTAGGTACGAGCAGTACTTC.

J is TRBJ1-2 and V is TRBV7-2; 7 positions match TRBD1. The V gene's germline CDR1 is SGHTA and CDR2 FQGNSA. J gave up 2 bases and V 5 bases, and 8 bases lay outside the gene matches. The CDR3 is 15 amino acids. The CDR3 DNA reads TGTGCCAGCAGCGTGTTCGGGACAGCGAACTATGGCTACACCTTC. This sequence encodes CASSVFGTANYGYTF.

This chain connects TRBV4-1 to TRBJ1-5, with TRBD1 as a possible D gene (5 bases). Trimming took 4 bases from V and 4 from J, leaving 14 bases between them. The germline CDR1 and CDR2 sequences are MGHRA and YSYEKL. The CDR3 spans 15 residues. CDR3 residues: CASSRDRSSNQPQHF. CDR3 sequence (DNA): TGCGCCAGCAGCCGGGACCGCTCCTCGAATCAGCCCCAGCATTTT.

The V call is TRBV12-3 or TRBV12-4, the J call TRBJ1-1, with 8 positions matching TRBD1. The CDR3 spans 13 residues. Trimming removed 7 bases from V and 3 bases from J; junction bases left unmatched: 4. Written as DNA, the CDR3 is TGTGCCAGCACCTCGGACAGGGACACTGAAGCTTTCTTT. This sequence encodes CASTSDRDTEAFF.

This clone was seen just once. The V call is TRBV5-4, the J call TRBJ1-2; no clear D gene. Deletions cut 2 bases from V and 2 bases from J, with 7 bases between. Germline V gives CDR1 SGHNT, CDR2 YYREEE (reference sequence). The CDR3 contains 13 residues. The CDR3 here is CASSFPRNYGYTF. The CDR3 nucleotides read TGTGCCAGCAGCTTTCCTCGGAACTATGGCTACACCTTC.

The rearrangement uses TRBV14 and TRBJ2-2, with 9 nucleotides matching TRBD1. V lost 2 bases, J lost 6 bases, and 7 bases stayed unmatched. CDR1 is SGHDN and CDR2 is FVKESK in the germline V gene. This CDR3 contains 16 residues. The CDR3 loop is CASSQPGTGIPGELFF. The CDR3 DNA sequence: TGTGCCAGCAGCCAACCAGGGACAGGGATTCCCGGGGAGCTGTTTTTT.

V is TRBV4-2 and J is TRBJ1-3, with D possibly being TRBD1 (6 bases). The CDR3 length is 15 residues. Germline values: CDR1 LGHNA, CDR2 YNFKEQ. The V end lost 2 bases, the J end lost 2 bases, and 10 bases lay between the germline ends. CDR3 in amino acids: CASSQSDSTGNTIYF. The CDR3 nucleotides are TGTGCCAGCAGCCAATCGGACAGCACTGGAAACACCATATATTTT.

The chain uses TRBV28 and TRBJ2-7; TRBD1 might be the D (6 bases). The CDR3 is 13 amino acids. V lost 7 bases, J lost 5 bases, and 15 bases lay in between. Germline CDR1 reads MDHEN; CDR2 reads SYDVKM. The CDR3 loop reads CASKSGRGNEQYF. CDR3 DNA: TGTGCCAGCAAATCGGGCAGGGGAAACGAGCAGTACTTC. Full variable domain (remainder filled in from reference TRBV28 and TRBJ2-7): DVKVTQSSRYLVKRTGEKVFLECVQDMDHENMFWYRQDPGLGLRLIYFSYDVKMKEKGDIPEGYSVSREKKERFSLILESASTNQTSMYLCASKSGRGNEQYFGPGTRLTVT.

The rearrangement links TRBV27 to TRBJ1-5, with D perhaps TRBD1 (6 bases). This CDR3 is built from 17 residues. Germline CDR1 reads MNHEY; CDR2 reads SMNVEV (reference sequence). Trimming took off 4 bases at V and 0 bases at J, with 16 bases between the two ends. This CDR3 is CASSSGGQLYSNQPQHF. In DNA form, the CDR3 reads TGTGCCAGCAGTTCCGGTGGACAGCTATATAGCAATCAGCCCCAGCATTTT.

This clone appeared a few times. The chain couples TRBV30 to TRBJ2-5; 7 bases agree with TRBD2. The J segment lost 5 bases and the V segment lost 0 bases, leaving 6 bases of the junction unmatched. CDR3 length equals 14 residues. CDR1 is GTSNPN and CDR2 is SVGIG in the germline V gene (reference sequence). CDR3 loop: CAWSVSGGRETQYF. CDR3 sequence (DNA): TGTGCCTGGAGTGTCTCGGGGGGTAGGGAGACCCAGTACTTC.

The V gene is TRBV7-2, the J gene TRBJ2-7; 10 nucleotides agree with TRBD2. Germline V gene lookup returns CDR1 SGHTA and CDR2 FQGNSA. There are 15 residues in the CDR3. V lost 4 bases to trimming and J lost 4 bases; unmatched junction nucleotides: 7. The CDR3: CASSYSGGAQYEQYF. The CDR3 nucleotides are TGTGCCAGCAGCTACAGCGGGGGGGCTCAGTACGAGCAGTACTTC.

This CDR3 is CASSPDGSSYNEQFF. DNA of the CDR3: TGTGCCAGCAGCCCAGATGGAAGCTCCTACAATGAGCAGTTCTTC. This chain links TRBV3-1 (or the pseudogene TRBV3-2) with TRBJ2-1; no reliable D call. The germline V gene has CDR1 LGHDT and CDR2 YNNKEL (reference sequence). The CDR3 covers 15 residues. Trimming removed 4 bases from V and 0 bases from J, with 10 bases in between.

The CDR3 DNA reads as TGTGCCAGCTCCAGCTCCTACGAGCAGTACTTC. This encodes CASSSSYEQYF. This chain joins TRBV18 and TRBJ2-7, with D hard to call. The germline V and J ends were trimmed by 6 bases and 0 bases, with 3 bases remaining between them. Germline CDR1 reads KGHSH; CDR2 reads LQKENI. There are 11 residues in the CDR3.